A single sample is the source of the 27 T cell receptor beta chains below, sequenced in a study of shared clonotypes between healthy human individuals. Profiling relied on immunoSEQ multiplex PCR, and the TCRdb table lists in-frame clones only, not all of them. Counted here are 550,000 to 600,000 clones, 98% occurring once; the ten biggest clones make up 0.25% to 0.35%. CD45RO-negative, CCR7-positively selected cells formed the naive CD8 fraction, excluding terminally differentiated effector memory CD45RA+ cells. The specimen sequenced was naive CD8+ T cells sorted from blood. The receptors shown here come from a man aged 25 to 40 in good health.

The V gene is TRBV9, the J gene TRBJ1-3; D is undetermined. Germline V gene sequence: CDR1 SGDLS, CDR2 YYNGEE. Trimming took 4 bases from V and 1 from J, leaving 12 bases between them. This CDR3 region has 15 residues. The CDR3 DNA reads TGTGCCAGCAGCCCAACAGTCTCTTCTGGAAACACCATATATTTT. Residues: CASSPTVSSGNTIYF.

Worth noting for this clone: This CDR3 is also generated by other DNA sequences in the sample. The chain is built from TRBV7-9 and TRBJ2-7; unclear D gene. V lost 5 bases, J lost 4 bases, and 9 bases lay in between. Germline values: CDR1 SEHNR, CDR2 FQNEAQ (reference sequence). This CDR3 has 12 residues. The CDR3 coding sequence is TGTGCCAGCAGCCCTGTGGTTTACGAGCAGTACTTC. Protein: CASSPVVYEQYF.

V usage is TRBV27 and J usage is TRBJ2-1; 13 positions agree with TRBD2. The CDR3 length is 16 residues. Germline V gives CDR1 MNHEY, CDR2 SMNVEV (reference sequence). Losses at the gene ends were 5 bases for V and 7 bases for J; bases not matched to a gene: 8. The CDR3 DNA sequence: TGTGCCAGCAGTACGGGACTAGCGGGATTTGGAAATGAGCAGTTCTTC. Protein: CASSTGLAGFGNEQFF.

V gene TRBV7-9 combines with J gene TRBJ2-7; D unclear. The CDR3 has 14 amino acids. The V gene lost 3 bases and the J gene lost 1 base, with 10 bases spanning the gap. The germline gives CDR1 SEHNR, CDR2 FQNEAQ (reference sequence). The CDR3 loop is CASSLPATSYEQYF. CDR3 bases: TGTGCCAGCAGCTTGCCAGCAACATCCTACGAGCAGTACTTC.

On this clone: At the DNA level, this CDR3 is encoded by other sequences in the same sample as well. The CDR3 sequence is CASSLGLAGIYNEQFF. Here the CDR3 DNA reads TGTGCCAGCAGCTTGGGACTAGCGGGGATCTACAATGAGCAGTTCTTC. The chain recombines TRBV5-6 with TRBJ2-1; 11 bases align to TRBD2. Germline lookup yields CDR1 SGHDT and CDR2 YYEEEE. The CDR3 is 16 amino acids. The junction had 2 bases not matched to a gene; V was cut back by 0 bases and J by 3 bases.

The chain is built from TRBV27 and TRBJ1-5; the D gene is possibly TRBD1 (5 bases). CDR3 length equals 14 residues. V was cut by 0 bases and J by 7 bases, with 10 bases left in between. Germline V gives CDR1 MNHEY, CDR2 SMNVEV (reference sequence). The CDR3: CASSLSPGTQPQHF. Here the CDR3 DNA reads TGTGCCAGCAGTTTATCCCCAGGGACCCAGCCCCAGCATTTT.

This clone was detected a few times. Other DNA sequences of this sample code for an identical CDR3. The chain carries TRBV25-1 and TRBJ2-7, with D unresolved. The CDR3 spans 11 residues. V was shortened by 3 bases and J by 0 bases, with 0 bases between the two germline ends. The germline CDR1 and CDR2 sequences are MGHDK and SYGVNS. The CDR3 region is CASSDSYEQYF. The CDR3 DNA is TGTGCCAGCAGTGACTCCTACGAGCAGTACTTC.

The chain has TRBV19 and TRBJ2-7, with unresolved D. The CDR3 is made up of 13 amino acids. Germline-derived CDR1 and CDR2 are LNHDA and SQIVND (reference sequence). V was clipped by 0 bases and J by 3 bases, with 6 bases between them. CDR3 coding DNA: TGTGCCAGTAGTATAGAGGGGATCTACGAGCAGTACTTC. It codes for CASSIEGIYEQYF.

The chain uses TRBV7-9 and TRBJ1-2; 10 nucleotides align to TRBD1. The trim removed 5 bases at V and 4 bases at J, leaving 7 bases unmatched. This CDR3 contains 15 residues. Germline lookup yields CDR1 SEHNR and CDR2 FQNEAQ (reference sequence). In DNA, the CDR3 is TGTGCCAGCAGCATACCGACAGGGGGCGTCTATGGCTACACCTTC. Its protein product is CASSIPTGGVYGYTF.

The V call is TRBV5-6, the J call TRBJ2-1; perhaps TRBD2 as D (5 bases). V dropped 4 bases and J dropped 2 bases, with 19 bases sitting between them. This CDR3 region has 17 residues. CDR1 is SGHDT and CDR2 is YYEEEE in the germline V gene. The CDR3 reads CASSLGVLVFTYNEQFF. The DNA of the CDR3 is TGTGCCAGCAGCCTCGGGGTCCTAGTTTTTACCTACAATGAGCAGTTCTTC.

This rearrangement joins TRBV14 to TRBJ1-2; 8 nucleotides match TRBD1. The CDR3 is made up of 16 amino acids. V trimming: 2 bases; J trimming: 4 bases; junction bases outside the gene matches: 9. The germline V gene has CDR1 SGHDN and CDR2 FVKESK. The CDR3 loop reads CASSQRSRGPIYGYTF. CDR3 sequence (DNA): TGTGCCAGCAGCCAAAGGAGCAGGGGGCCGATCTATGGCTACACCTTC. The whole variable domain, filled in from reference TRBV14 and TRBJ1-2, reads EAGVTQFPSHSVIEKGQTVTLRCDPISGHDNLYWYRRVMGKEIKFLLHFVKESKQDESGMPNNRFLAERTGGTYSTLKVQPAELEDSGVYFCASSQRSRGPIYGYTFGSGTRLTVV.

The chain has TRBV7-9 and TRBJ2-1; 14 bases fit TRBD2. With 8 bases clipped from V and 0 bases from J, the junction kept 12 bases outside the gene matches. This CDR3 region has 19 residues. Germline lookup yields CDR1 SEHNR and CDR2 FQNEAQ (reference sequence). The DNA for the CDR3 is TGTGCCAGCGGATTAACGGGACTAGCGGGAGCCAACTCCTACAATGAGCAGTTCTTC. This sequence encodes CASGLTGLAGANSYNEQFF. Full variable domain (outside the CDR3, taken from reference TRBV7-9 and TRBJ2-1): DTGVSQNPRHKITKRGQNVTFRCDPISEHNRLYWYRQTLGQGPEFLTYFQNEAQLEKSRLLSDRFSAERPKGSFSTLEIQRTEQGDSAMYLCASGLTGLAGANSYNEQFFGPGTRLTVL.

This clone was seen only once. J is TRBJ1-2 and V is TRBV28; 11 bases are a match to TRBD1. This CDR3 contains 17 residues. Trimming removed 4 bases from V and 2 bases from J; junction bases left unmatched: 9. Germline CDR1 MDHEN, CDR2 SYDVKM. CDR3 sequence: CASSSPGQGASNYGYTF. The DNA of the CDR3 is TGTGCCAGCAGTTCACCCGGACAGGGGGCTAGCAACTATGGCTACACCTTC.

The chain couples TRBV7-9 to TRBJ2-7; D not resolved. The germline V gene encodes CDR1 SEHNR and CDR2 FQNEAQ (reference sequence). The CDR3 spans 12 residues. Trimming left V 4 bases short and J 2 bases short, with 6 bases between. The CDR3 here is CASSYDPYEQYF. The CDR3 region has the DNA TGTGCCAGCAGCTACGACCCCTACGAGCAGTACTTC.

V and J are TRBV29-1 and TRBJ2-7; D remains ambiguous. V was clipped by 2 bases and J by 9 bases, with 23 bases between them. Looked up from germline, CDR1 is SQVTM and CDR2 is ANQGSEA. The CDR3 contains 15 residues. The CDR3 DNA sequence: TGCAGCGTTGAACTTCGAGGTAGGCCGGACCGGTCGCAGTACTTC. Residues: CSVELRGRPDRSQYF.

The chain couples TRBV7-2 to TRBJ2-1; D is tentatively TRBD1 or TRBD2 (5 bases each). V lost 4 bases, J lost 0 bases, and 10 bases lay in between. Germline loops: CDR1 SGHTA, CDR2 FQGNSA. CDR3 length: 15 amino acids. The CDR3 coding sequence is TGTGCCAGCAGCTCGAGGGGTAGCTCCTACAATGAGCAGTTCTTC. This gives the protein CASSSRGSSYNEQFF.

The genes are TRBV7-9 and TRBJ2-5, with D possibly matching TRBD2 (6 bases). From germline, CDR1 is SEHNR and CDR2 FQNEAQ (reference sequence). Trimming took off 4 bases at V and 5 bases at J, with 17 bases between the two ends. The CDR3 is made up of 15 amino acids. CDR3 in DNA: TGTGCCAGCAGCTCCTTGCGGGACCCGGGGGAGACCCAGTACTTC. Translation: CASSSLRDPGETQYF.

This clone was seen just once. The V call is TRBV29-1, the J call TRBJ2-3; D gene uncertain. The CDR3 runs 12 residues. The ends were cut back, 3 bases at V and 4 bases at J, with 8 bases in the middle. Germline V CDR1 and CDR2: SQVTM, ANQGSEA. As DNA, the CDR3 is TGCAGCGTTGATCGCGGTGCAGATACGCAGTATTTT. Residues: CSVDRGADTQYF.

J is TRBJ2-5 and V is TRBV9; 9 bases line up with TRBD1. In germline, CDR1 is SGDLS, CDR2 YYNGEE. After removal of 0 bases from V and 5 bases from J, the junction contained 5 bases not matched to a gene. The CDR3 loop spans 15 amino acids. As DNA, the CDR3 is TGTGCCAGCAGCGTAGGGGACAGGGAAGGGGAGACCCAGTACTTC. Translated: CASSVGDREGETQYF.

The genes are TRBV7-9 and TRBJ2-7; D tentatively fits TRBD1 or TRBD2 (5 bases each). The CDR3 is 14 residues long. Germline assignment: CDR1 SEHNR and CDR2 FQNEAQ (reference sequence). V lost 3 bases to trimming and J lost 5 bases, with 14 bases between them. The CDR3 here is CASSLPGRHDEQYF. CDR3 sequence (DNA): TGTGCCAGCAGCTTGCCGGGGCGGCACGACGAGCAGTACTTC.

The gene calls are TRBV27 and TRBJ1-1, with D possibly TRBD1 on 5 matching bases. V was cut by 4 bases and J by 0 bases, with 12 bases left in between. The CDR3 has 15 amino acids. Germline V gene sequence: CDR1 MNHEY, CDR2 SMNVEV (reference sequence). The CDR3 nucleotides are TGTGCCAGCAGTTCAAGGTGGGGCTTGAACACTGAAGCTTTCTTT. Its protein product is CASSSRWGLNTEAFF.

The chain carries TRBV5-1 and TRBJ2-7; maybe TRBD2 (5 bases). The V end was cut by 0 bases, the J end by 6 bases, with 13 bases between. Per the germline V gene, CDR1 is SGHRS and CDR2 is YFSETQ. The CDR3 is 14 residues long. The CDR3 DNA sequence: TGCGCCAGCAGCTTGGACGGAGGTTTTGTCGAGCAGTACTTC. Amino acids: CASSLDGGFVEQYF. The full variable domain, rest sourced from reference TRBV5-1 and TRBJ2-7, is KAGVTQTPRYLIKTRGQQVTLSCSPISGHRSVSWYQQTPGQGLQFLFEYFSETQRNKGNFPGRFSGRQFSNSRSEMNVSTLELGDSALYLCASSLDGGFVEQYFGPGTRLTVT.

This clone was counted a single time. The V call is TRBV6-1, the J call TRBJ2-7, with no clear D. Germline CDR1 MNHNS, CDR2 SASEGT. The V end lost 6 bases, the J end lost 5 bases, and 5 bases lay between the germline ends. This CDR3 comprises 10 residues. The CDR3: CASRLDEQYF. The CDR3 DNA reads TGTGCCAGCAGATTGGACGAGCAGTACTTC.

The chain links TRBV6-5 to TRBJ2-2; D not resolved. V lost 5 bases and J 4 bases, leaving 11 bases between the germline ends. The germline V gene has CDR1 MNHEY and CDR2 SVGAGI. The CDR3 spans 14 residues. The CDR3 loop is CASSKDAITGELFF. Here the CDR3 DNA reads TGTGCCAGCAGTAAGGACGCGATCACCGGGGAGCTGTTTTTT.

The V call is TRBV5-1, the J call TRBJ2-5, with a possible D match to TRBD2 (6 bases). This CDR3 is 11 amino acids long. Germline V gene data show CDR1 as SGHRS and CDR2 as YFSETQ. Between the trimmed V and J ends, which lost 7 bases and 2 bases, there was a span of 6 bases. The CDR3 is CASRGQETQYF. CDR3 nucleotides: TGCGCCAGCCGGGGGCAAGAGACCCAGTACTTC. Complete variable domain (other parts from reference TRBV5-1 and TRBJ2-5): KAGVTQTPRYLIKTRGQQVTLSCSPISGHRSVSWYQQTPGQGLQFLFEYFSETQRNKGNFPGRFSGRQFSNSRSEMNVSTLELGDSALYLCASRGQETQYFGPGTRLLVL.

Note on this clone: The sample contains more than one DNA sequence encoding this CDR3. This rearrangement joins TRBV9 to TRBJ1-3, with no clear D. Deletions cut 5 bases from V and 4 bases from J, with 4 bases between. Germline V gene data show CDR1 as SGDLS and CDR2 as YYNGEE. The CDR3 runs to 11 residues. DNA of the CDR3: TGTGCCAGCAGAGGCGGAAACACCATATATTTT. Protein product: CASRGGNTIYF.

The chain uses TRBV7-9 and TRBJ2-7, with 10 bases lining up with TRBD1. Germline values: CDR1 SEHNR, CDR2 FQNEAQ (reference sequence). The CDR3 runs 14 residues. V lost 4 bases, J lost 7 bases, and 7 bases stayed unmatched. CDR3 in DNA: TGTGCCAGCAGCTCGCGGGACAGGGGCGGAGAGCAGTACTTC. Its translation is CASSSRDRGGEQYF.